The clone carrying this T cell receptor beta chain was observed once. These data belong to a study of CD8 T cells in Susac syndrome. In the study overall: Patients with Susac syndrome were therapy-naive, taking corticosteroids, with some also receiving intravenous immunoglobulin, or taking intravenous immunoglobulin alone at the time their blood was drawn.

Random-hexamer reverse transcription was applied to roughly 0.45 to 1 ug RNA. TCRdb re-derived calls from the immunoSEQ multiplex PCR reads in MiXCR, one entry per CDR3 protein. Among under 200,000 distinct CDR3 sequences listed, roughly 94% were seen once. The CDR3 extends over 12 amino acids. Deletions cut 6 bases from V and 5 bases from J, with 10 bases between. The V gene's germline CDR1 is SNHLY and CDR2 FYNNEI. The source material was CD4+ T cells from PBMCs. This clonotype was sampled from a human donor with Susac syndrome. The chain couples TRBV2 to TRBJ2-5; no reliable D call. The chain's CDR3 is CASRFHGETQYF. The CDR3 DNA follows: TGTGCCAGCAGATTCCATGGGGAGACCCAGTACTTC.